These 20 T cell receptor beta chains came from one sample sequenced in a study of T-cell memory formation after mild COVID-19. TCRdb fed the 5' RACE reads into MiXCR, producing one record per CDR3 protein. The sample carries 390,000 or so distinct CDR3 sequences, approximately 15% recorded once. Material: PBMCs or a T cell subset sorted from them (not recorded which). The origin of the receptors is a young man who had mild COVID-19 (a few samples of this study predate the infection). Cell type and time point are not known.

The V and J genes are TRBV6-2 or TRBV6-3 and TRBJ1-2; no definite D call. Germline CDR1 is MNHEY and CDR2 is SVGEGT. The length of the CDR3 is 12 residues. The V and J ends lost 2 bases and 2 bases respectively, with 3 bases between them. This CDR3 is CASSYGNYGYTF. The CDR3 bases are TGTGCCAGCAGTTACGGGAACTATGGCTACACCTTC.

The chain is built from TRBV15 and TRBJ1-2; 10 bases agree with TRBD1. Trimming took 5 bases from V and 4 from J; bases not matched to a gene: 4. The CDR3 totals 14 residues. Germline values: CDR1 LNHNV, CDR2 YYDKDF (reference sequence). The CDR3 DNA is TGTGCCACCAGCCCCCGGACAGGGGGCTATGGCTACACCTTC. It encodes CATSPRTGGYGYTF.

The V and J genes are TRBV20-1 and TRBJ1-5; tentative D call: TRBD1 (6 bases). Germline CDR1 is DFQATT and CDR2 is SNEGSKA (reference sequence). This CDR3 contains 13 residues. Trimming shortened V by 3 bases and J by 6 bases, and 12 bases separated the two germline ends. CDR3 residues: CSASRQGSQPQHF. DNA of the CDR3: TGCAGTGCTAGTAGGCAGGGGAGTCAGCCCCAGCATTTT.

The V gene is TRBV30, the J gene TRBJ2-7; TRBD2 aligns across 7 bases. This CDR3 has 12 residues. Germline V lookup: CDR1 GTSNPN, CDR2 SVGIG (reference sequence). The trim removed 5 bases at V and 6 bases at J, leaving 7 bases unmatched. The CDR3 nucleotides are TGTGCCTGGGGCAGCGGGACTCCCGAGCAGTACTTC. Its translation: CAWGSGTPEQYF. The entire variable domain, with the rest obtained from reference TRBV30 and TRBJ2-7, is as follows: SQTIHQWPATLVQPVGSPLSLECTVEGTSNPNLYWYRQAAGRGLQLLFYSVGIGQISSEVPQNLSASRPQDRQFILSSKKLLLSDSGFYLCAWGSGTPEQYFGPGTRLTVT.

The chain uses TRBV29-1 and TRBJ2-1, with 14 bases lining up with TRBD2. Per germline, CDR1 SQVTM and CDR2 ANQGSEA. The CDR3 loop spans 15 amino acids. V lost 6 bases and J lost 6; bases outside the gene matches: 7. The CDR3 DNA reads TGCAGCGTGGAACCCGGGACTAGCGGGGGCAATGAGCAGTTCTTC. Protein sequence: CSVEPGTSGGNEQFF.

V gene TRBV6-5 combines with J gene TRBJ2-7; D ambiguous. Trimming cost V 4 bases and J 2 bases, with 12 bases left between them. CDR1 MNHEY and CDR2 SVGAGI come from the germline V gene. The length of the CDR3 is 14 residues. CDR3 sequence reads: CASSLGQAAYEQYF. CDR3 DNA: TGTGCCAGCAGTTTAGGCCAGGCAGCCTACGAGCAGTACTTC.

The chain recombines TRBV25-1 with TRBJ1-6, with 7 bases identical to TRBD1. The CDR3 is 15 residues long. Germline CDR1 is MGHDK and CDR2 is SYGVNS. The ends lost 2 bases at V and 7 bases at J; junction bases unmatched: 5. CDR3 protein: CASSEMTGTNSPLHF. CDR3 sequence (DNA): TGTGCCAGCAGTGAAATGACAGGGACCAATTCACCCCTCCACTTT.

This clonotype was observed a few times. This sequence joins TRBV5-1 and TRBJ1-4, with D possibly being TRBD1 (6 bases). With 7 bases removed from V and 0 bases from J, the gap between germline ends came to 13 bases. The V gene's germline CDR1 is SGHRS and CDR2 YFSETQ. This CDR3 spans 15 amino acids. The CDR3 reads CASGQGITTNEKLFF. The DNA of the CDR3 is TGCGCCAGCGGCCAGGGGATAACAACTAATGAAAAACTGTTTTTT. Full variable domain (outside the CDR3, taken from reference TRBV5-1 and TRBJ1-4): KAGVTQTPRYLIKTRGQQVTLSCSPISGHRSVSWYQQTPGQGLQFLFEYFSETQRNKGNFPGRFSGRQFSNSRSEMNVSTLELGDSALYLCASGQGITTNEKLFFGSGTQLSVL.

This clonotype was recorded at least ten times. The CDR3 DNA is TGTGCCAGCTGCTCCGGCGGGGATACGCAGTATTTT. This translates into CASCSGGDTQYF. The genes are TRBV11-2 and TRBJ2-3; the D gene is possibly TRBD2 (5 bases). Germline assignment: CDR1 SGHAT and CDR2 FQNNGV. This CDR3 has 12 amino acids. The V end was cut by 8 bases, the J end by 6 bases, with 12 bases between.

The CDR3 protein is CATSSLTGDTEAFF. The CDR3 DNA follows: TGTGCCACCAGCAGCCTGACAGGGGACACTGAAGCTTTCTTT. The rearrangement uses TRBV15 and TRBJ1-1, with TRBD1 identical over 8 bases. V lost 3 bases and J lost 3; bases outside the gene matches: 3. The CDR3 contains 14 residues. From germline, CDR1 is LNHNV and CDR2 YYDKDF (reference sequence).

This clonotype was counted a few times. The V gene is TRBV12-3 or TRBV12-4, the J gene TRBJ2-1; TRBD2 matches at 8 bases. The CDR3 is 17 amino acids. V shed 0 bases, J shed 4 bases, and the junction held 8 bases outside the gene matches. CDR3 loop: CASSLAGVAGIYNEQFF. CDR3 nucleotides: TGTGCCAGCAGTTTAGCTGGAGTAGCGGGGATATACAATGAGCAGTTCTTC.

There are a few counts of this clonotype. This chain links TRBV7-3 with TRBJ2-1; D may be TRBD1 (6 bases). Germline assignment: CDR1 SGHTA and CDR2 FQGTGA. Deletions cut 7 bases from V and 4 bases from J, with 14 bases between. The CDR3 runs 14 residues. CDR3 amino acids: CASTLGGRYNEQFF. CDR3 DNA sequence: TGTGCCAGCACCCTTGGGGGCCGGTACAATGAGCAGTTCTTC.

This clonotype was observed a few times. CDR3 protein: CASSLVPPSGISGNTIYF. For the CDR3, the DNA is TGTGCCAGCAGCTTAGTACCCCCTTCGGGCATCTCTGGAAACACCATATATTTT. The chain combines TRBV7-2 with TRBJ1-3, with D hard to call. There are 18 residues in the CDR3. The germline V and J ends were trimmed by 1 base and 0 bases, with 16 bases remaining between them. Germline CDR1 SGHTA, CDR2 FQGNSA.

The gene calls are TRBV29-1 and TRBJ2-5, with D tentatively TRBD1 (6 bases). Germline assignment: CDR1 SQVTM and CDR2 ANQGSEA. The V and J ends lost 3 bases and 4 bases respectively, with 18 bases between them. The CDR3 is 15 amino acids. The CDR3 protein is CSVEQGPLGGETQYF. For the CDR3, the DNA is TGCAGCGTTGAGCAGGGCCCCTTAGGGGGAGAGACCCAGTACTTC. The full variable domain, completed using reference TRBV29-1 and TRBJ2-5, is SAVISQKPSRDICQRGTSLTIQCQVDSQVTMMFWYRQQPGQSLTLIATANQGSEATYESGFVIDKFPISRPNLTFSTLTVSNMSPEDSSIYLCSVEQGPLGGETQYFGPGTRLLVL.

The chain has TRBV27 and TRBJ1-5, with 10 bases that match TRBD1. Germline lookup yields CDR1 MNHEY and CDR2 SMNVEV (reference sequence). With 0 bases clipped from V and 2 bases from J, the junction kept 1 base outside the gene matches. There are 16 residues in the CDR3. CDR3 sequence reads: CASSLSGTGGNQPQHF. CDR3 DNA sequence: TGTGCCAGCAGTTTATCGGGGACAGGGGGCAATCAGCCCCAGCATTTT.

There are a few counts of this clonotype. The CDR3 DNA reads as TGTGCCAGCAGCCCAGACGGAAAAGGACAGGTGGAGAGTAATCAGCCCCAGCATTTT. It codes for CASSPDGKGQVESNQPQHF. The chain couples TRBV3-2 to TRBJ1-5; the D segment call TRBD1 is taken from the table without a DNA check. TRBV3-2 is a pseudogene locus. The length of the CDR3 is 19 residues.

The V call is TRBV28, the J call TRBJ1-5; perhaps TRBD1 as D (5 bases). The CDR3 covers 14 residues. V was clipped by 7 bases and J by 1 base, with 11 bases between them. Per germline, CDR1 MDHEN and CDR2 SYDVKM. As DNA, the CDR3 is TGTGCCAGCATATTAAGGGGAAGCAATCAGCCCCAGCATTTT. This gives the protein CASILRGSNQPQHF.

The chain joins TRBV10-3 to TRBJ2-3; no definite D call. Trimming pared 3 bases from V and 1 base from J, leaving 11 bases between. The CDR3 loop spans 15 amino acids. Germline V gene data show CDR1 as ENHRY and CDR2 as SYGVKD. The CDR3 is CAISDRHDGTDTQYF. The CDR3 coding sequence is TGTGCCATCAGTGATAGGCACGACGGCACAGATACGCAGTATTTT.

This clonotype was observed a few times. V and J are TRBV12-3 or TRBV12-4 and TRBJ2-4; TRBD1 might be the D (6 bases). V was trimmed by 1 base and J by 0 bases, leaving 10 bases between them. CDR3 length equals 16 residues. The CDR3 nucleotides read TGTGCCAGCAGTTTAGAAGGGGACATAGCCAAAAACATTCAGTACTTC. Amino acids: CASSLEGDIAKNIQYF.

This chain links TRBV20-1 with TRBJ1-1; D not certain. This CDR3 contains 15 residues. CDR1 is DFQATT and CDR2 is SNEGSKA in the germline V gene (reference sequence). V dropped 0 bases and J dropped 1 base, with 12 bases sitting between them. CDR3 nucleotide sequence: TGCAGTGCTAGAGAGGCGAGGACGGGGAACACTGAAGCTTTCTTT. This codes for CSAREARTGNTEAFF.